A selection of T cell receptor beta chains follows, all from one sample in a study of control samples from healthy donors and cancer patients. TCRdb's copy holds only in-frame clones and misses some; the assay was immunoSEQ multiplex PCR. Of over 150,000 clones in the sample, roughly 95% were seen once. What was sequenced was blood. The receptor source for this set is a woman aged 25 to 45 in good health. Each CDR3 is given with its conserved first and last residue. D genes are given only for firm matches. Size tells how often a clone was seen (once, few, many) or the class of an expanded clone, and some rows leave it out.

D	J	V	size	DNA	CDR3
-	TRBJ2-1	TRBV5-8	once	TGTGCCAGCAGCTTGCTTCGCAGACTGGTTGAGCAGTTCTTC	CASSLLRRLVEQFF
-	TRBJ1-4	TRBV6-5	-	TGTGCCAGCAGTTATGAACAGGGCTTTGAAAAACTGTTTTTT	CASSYEQGFEKLFF
-	TRBJ2-3	TRBV6-1	-	TGTGCCAGCAGTGAAGCATACACAGATACGCAGTATTTT	CASSEAYTDTQYF
-	TRBJ2-2	TRBV7-9	-	TGTGCCAGCAGTCGACAGGAGACGAACACCGGGGAGCTGTTTTTT	CASSRQETNTGELFF
-	TRBJ1-1	TRBV6-4	-	TGTGCCAGCAGTGACACCGCCCGGAACACTGAAGCTTTCTTT	CASSDTARNTEAFF
-	TRBJ1-5	TRBV28	-	TGTGCCAGCAGTAGCACCCCTAAGGCCCAGCATTTT	CASSSTPKAQHF
-	TRBJ2-5	TRBV9	few	TGTGCCAGCAGCCGGGACACCCAAACTCTGTACTTC	CASSRDTQTLYF
TRBD2	TRBJ2-5	TRBV4-1	-	TGCGCCAGCAGCCATCCCAGGCCTAGCGGCCAAGAGACCCAGTACTTC	CASSHPRPSGQETQYF
-	TRBJ2-1	TRBV9	-	TGTGCCAGCAGCGTAGAGGGGGCCGTAGGCGGGGGTTTCAACAATGAGCAGTTCTTC	CASSVEGAVGGGFNNEQFF
TRBD2	TRBJ2-5	TRBV9	-	TGTGCCAGCAGCGTAGCGGGAGGGATCCAAGAGACCCAGTACTTC	CASSVAGGIQETQYF
-	TRBJ1-1	TRBV7-2	-	TGTGCCAGCAGCTTAGGACAGCCGAACACTGAAGCTTTCTTT	CASSLGQPNTEAFF
TRBD1	TRBJ1-2	TRBV10-3	-	TGTGCCATCAGTGACCGACCGGGACAGACCGCCTATGGCTACACCTTC	CAISDRPGQTAYGYTF
TRBD2	TRBJ2-4	TRBV29-1	-	TGCAGCGTTGATGCGGGGGGGCTCGAGGACATTCAGTACTTC	CSVDAGGLEDIQYF
TRBD1	TRBJ2-7	TRBV4-1	-	TGCGCCAGCAGCCAGGGGACAGGGAAGATCTACGAGCAGTACTTC	CASSQGTGKIYEQYF
TRBD1	TRBJ1-5	TRBV10-3	-	TGTGCCATCAGTGAACAGGGGGCGAATCAGCCCCAGCATTTT	CAISEQGANQPQHF
-	TRBJ1-6	TRBV30	-	TGTGCCTGGAGGAGCTGGGAGCATAATTCACCCCTCCACTTT	CAWRSWEHNSPLHF
-	TRBJ1-1	TRBV19	-	TGTGCCAGTAGTAAGACGAATATGGTCACTGAAGCTTTCTTT	CASSKTNMVTEAFF
-	TRBJ2-7	TRBV11-2	-	TGTGCCAGCAGCCCTATAGGCCGGGACGGGGACTACGAGCAGTACTTC	CASSPIGRDGDYEQYF
-	TRBJ1-5	TRBV2	-	TGTGCCAGCAGTGAACCTTACCACACACAGGGACGGTGGAATCAGCCCCAGCATTTT	CASSEPYHTQGRWNQPQHF
-	TRBJ2-5	TRBV3-1/TRBV3-2	-	TGTGCCAGCAGTCCCCTGGCTCCTCTAGCGACAAGGCTCCAAGAGACCCAGTACTTC	CASSPLAPLATRLQETQYF
-	TRBJ2-3	TRBV6-2/TRBV6-3	-	TGTGCCAGCGGTTCCAGCCATCGCAGGGGCACAGATACGCAGTATTTT	CASGSSHRRGTDTQYF
-	TRBJ1-2	TRBV11-2	-	TGTGCCAGCAGGCCTACAGGGAAACCTAACTATGGCTACACCTTC	CASRPTGKPNYGYTF
-	TRBJ1-4	TRBV20-1	-	TGCAGTGCTAGTACCGGGGCTAATGAAAAACTGTTTTTT	CSASTGANEKLFF
-	TRBJ1-2	TRBV6-1	-	TGTGCCAGCAGTGAGCAGGGGAGGAACTATGGCTACACCTTC	CASSEQGRNYGYTF
TRBD1	TRBJ1-2	TRBV9	-	TGTGCCAGCAGCGTAGTAAGGACAGGGGATCAGGATGGCTACACCTTC	CASSVVRTGDQDGYTF
-	TRBJ1-1	TRBV5-1	once	TGCGCCAGCAGCTTGCTCGCAGGGGCGAACACTGAAGCTTTCTTT	CASSLLAGANTEAFF
TRBD2	TRBJ2-1	TRBV7-3	-	TGTGCCAGCAGCTTAGCGGGAGACCGCAATGAGCAGTTCTTC	CASSLAGDRNEQFF
-	TRBJ2-2	TRBV21-1	-	TGTGCCAGCAGCAAAGGACAATACCGGGACAGGGTTTGGAACACCGGGGAGCTGTTTTTT	CASSKGQYRDRVWNTGELFF
-	TRBJ2-2	TRBV7-3	-	TGTGCCAGCAGCTCCGGCACCGGGGAGCTGTTTTTT	CASSSGTGELFF
-	TRBJ2-4	TRBV28	-	TGTGCCAGCAGTTTTGGCACTCTAGCCAAAAACATTCAGTACTTC	CASSFGTLAKNIQYF
-	TRBJ1-1	TRBV4-1	-	TGCGCCAGCAGCCAAGATTCGGGGCAGGGAAACACTGAAGCTTTCTTT	CASSQDSGQGNTEAFF
-	TRBJ2-1	TRBV6-5	-	TGTGCCAGCAGGCCCCGGGAATATTTCCATGAGCAGTTCTTC	CASRPREYFHEQFF
-	TRBJ1-2	TRBV27	-	TGTGCCAGCAGCCTCGCCGGACACTATGGCTACACCTTC	CASSLAGHYGYTF
-	TRBJ2-1	TRBV5-4	-	TGTGCCAGCAGCCGTCTGGGGGCAACTTACAATGAGCAGTTCTTC	CASSRLGATYNEQFF
-	TRBJ2-7	TRBV7-2	-	TGTGCCAGCAGCTTAGTACATAGGAGCTCCTACGAGCAGTACTTC	CASSLVHRSSYEQYF
TRBD2	TRBJ2-7	TRBV11-1	-	TGTGCCAGCAGCATCACTAGCGGGGTGTCCTACGAGCAGTACTTC	CASSITSGVSYEQYF
TRBD1	TRBJ2-7	TRBV5-1	-	TGCGCCAGCAGCCTACCGGGACAGCACTACGAGCAGTACTTC	CASSLPGQHYEQYF
-	TRBJ2-7	TRBV5-1	-	TGCGCCAGCAGCTTGGGCGGGACCTTCTACGAGCAGTACTTC	CASSLGGTFYEQYF
-	TRBJ2-7	TRBV12-3/TRBV12-4	-	TGTGCCAGCAGTTTAGTGTCTGGGCTTGGGCAGTACTTC	CASSLVSGLGQYF
-	TRBJ1-1	TRBV12-3/TRBV12-4	-	TGTGCCAGCAGCGAGGGGCTGAACACTGAAGCTTTCTTT	CASSEGLNTEAFF
TRBD2	TRBJ2-5	TRBV19	-	TGTGCCAGTAGTCCCCTAGCGGGAATGGAGACCCAGTACTTC	CASSPLAGMETQYF
-	TRBJ1-2	TRBV9	-	TGTGCCAGCAGCGCGGGCGGGGGGCGGAACTATGGCTACACCTTC	CASSAGGGRNYGYTF
-	TRBJ2-1	TRBV4-1	-	TGCGCCAGCAGCCAAGTCCTTAGGGATGAGCAGTTCTTC	CASSQVLRDEQFF
TRBD1	TRBJ1-6	TRBV9	-	TGTGCCAGCAGCGTCACCCCGGATCTAGAGGGGGCTTCACCCCTCCACTTT	CASSVTPDLEGASPLHF
-	TRBJ1-1	TRBV7-9	-	TGTGCCAGCAGCAAGGGACGGGCGAACACTGAAGCTTTCTTT	CASSKGRANTEAFF